One and the same sample provided the 8 T cell receptor beta chains below, sequenced in a study of regulatory T cells in long-lasting Graves disease. This sample's time point: newly diagnosed GD, antithyroid drugs for less than 3 months. PBMC-extracted RNA yielded the TCR library. With iRepertoire HTBI primers and Arm-PCR of CDR3 regions, TCR beta libraries were built. MiXCR, applied by TCRdb to the multiplex PCR reads, yields one record per CDR3 protein. The sample has roughly 220,000 distinct CDR3 sequences; roughly 18% are singletons. This material consisted of peripheral blood mononuclear cells (PBMCs), taken at new diagnosis, from a patient treated with antithyroid drugs. These receptors were taken from a female donor with Graves disease.

To note about this clonotype: One base away lies a much larger clone, so this may be a sequencing read error. The chain uses TRBV10-3 and TRBJ2-1; D not resolved. Trimming removed 7 bases at V and 8 bases at J, with 15 bases between. CDR1 is ENHRY, CDR2 SYGVKD, per germline. This CDR3 is 13 amino acids long. CDR3 sequence: CAITGEPSDEQFF. CDR3 nucleotides: TGTGCCATCACCGGAGAGCCCAGCGATGAGCAGTTCTTC.

V is TRBV20-1 and J is TRBJ2-3; D not certain. Germline V CDR1 and CDR2: DFQATT, SNEGSKA (reference sequence). There are 13 residues in the CDR3. V lost 5 bases, J lost 2 bases, and 11 bases lay in between. CDR3 DNA: TGCAGTGCTGCCGGCGGAGACACAGATACGCAGTATTTT. This translates into CSAAGGDTDTQYF.

This clonotype was detected many times. The germline gene is not matched at one end of the junction; a read error may be the cause. The chain employs TRBV15 and TRBJ1-6; 11 bases are shared with TRBD1. The CDR3 sequence is 16 residues long. In germline, CDR1 is LNHNV, CDR2 YYDKDF (reference sequence). The CDR3 protein is CATSRGQGATHSPLHF. The CDR3, as DNA: TGTGCCACCAGTAGAGGACAGGGGGCAACCCATTCACCCCTCCACTTT.

This clonotype was picked up one time. A much more abundant neighbour one base away suggests this may be a read error. The chain is built from TRBV28 and TRBJ2-5; D perhaps matches TRBD2 (6 bases). This CDR3 region has 16 residues. V lost 5 bases and J 11 bases, leaving 27 bases between the germline ends. Germline CDR1 is MDHEN and CDR2 is SYDVKM. Here the CDR3 DNA reads TGTGCCAGCAGTGGGAGGATCGCTAGCTCCTACAATGAGCAGTACTTC. Amino acid sequence: CASSGRIASSYNEQYF.

This clonotype appeared many times. The rearrangement links TRBV2 to TRBJ1-5; 7 bases match TRBD1. The trim removed 6 bases at V and 5 bases at J, leaving 16 bases unmatched. CDR1 and CDR2 (germline): SNHLY, FYNNEI. CDR3 length: 17 amino acids. This chain's CDR3 is CASSLLPGGGKDQPQHF. CDR3 bases: TGTGCCAGCAGCCTCCTTCCAGGGGGGGGGAAGGATCAGCCCCAGCATTTT. Combining the CDR3 with reference TRBV2 and TRBJ1-5 gives the whole variable domain EPEVTQTPSHQVTQMGQEVILRCVPISNHLYFYWYRQILGQKVEFLVSFYNNEISEKSEIFDDQFSVERPDGSNFTLKIRSTKLEDSAMYFCASSLLPGGGKDQPQHFGDGTRLSIL.

This clonotype turned up a few times. The genes are TRBV20-1 and TRBJ2-1, with 8 bases fitting TRBD2. The CDR3 runs to 16 residues. Germline trimming cut 2 bases from V and 1 base from J; bases unmatched to any gene: 7. Germline V gene data show CDR1 as DFQATT and CDR2 as SNEGSKA (reference sequence). CDR3 residues: CSARFSSGRSYNEQFF. In nucleotides, the CDR3 is TGCAGTGCTAGATTCTCAAGCGGGAGATCCTACAATGAGCAGTTCTTC.

In this sample, this clonotype turned up many times. V usage is TRBV19 and J usage is TRBJ2-1; D might be TRBD2 (5 bases). Germline values: CDR1 LNHDA, CDR2 SQIVND (reference sequence). The CDR3 is 14 amino acids. V lost 1 base to trimming and J lost 9 bases, with 13 bases between them. CDR3 amino acids: CASSIVGESSEQFF. The CDR3 coding sequence is TGTGCCAGTAGTATAGTTGGGGAGAGTTCTGAGCAGTTCTTC.

This clonotype has ten or more counts. The chain combines TRBV29-1 with TRBJ2-3, with TRBD2 as a possible D gene (5 bases). V dropped 6 bases and J dropped 3 bases, with 13 bases sitting between them. The CDR3 has 13 amino acids. Germline V gene data show CDR1 as SQVTM and CDR2 as ANQGSEA. DNA for the CDR3: TGCAGCGTCCTGAGAGGGAATACAGATACGCAGTATTTT. Encoded protein: CSVLRGNTDTQYF.